Presented here are 14 T cell receptor beta chains from one specimen sequenced in a study of long-term antiretroviral therapy in people with HIV. Version v3.0 of the immunoSEQ assay ran at survey level. This table comes from immunoSEQ multiplex PCR, and its TCRdb copy is limited to in-frame clones, with some not included. The sample records around 17,000 clones, 84% being singletons. The starting material was unsorted PBMCs, obtained 0.1 years after starting antiretroviral therapy. Source of these receptors: a man aged 18 to 30 with HIV.

The V gene is TRBV5-6, the J gene TRBJ2-7, with 9 positions matching TRBD1. The CDR3 has 15 amino acids. CDR1 and CDR2 (germline): SGHDT, YYEEEE. The ends lost 4 bases at V and 5 bases at J; junction bases unmatched: 10. CDR3 loop: CASSPGTGILNEQYF. The CDR3, as DNA: TGTGCCAGCAGCCCCGGGACAGGGATCTTAAACGAGCAGTACTTC.

The chain recombines TRBV28 with TRBJ1-2; D gene ambiguous. CDR1 is MDHEN, CDR2 SYDVKM, per germline. This CDR3 region has 11 residues. The germline V and J ends were trimmed by 7 bases and 8 bases, with 11 bases remaining between them. CDR3 DNA: TGTGCCAGCAAAGCCCTAGTGGGCTACACCTTC. Translated: CASKALVGYTF.

This chain joins TRBV5-1 and TRBJ2-1; either TRBD1 or TRBD2 may fit D (6 bases each). The CDR3 length is 14 residues. Germline V gene data show CDR1 as SGHRS and CDR2 as YFSETQ. Trimming removed 4 bases at V and 8 bases at J, with 16 bases between. In DNA form, the CDR3 reads TGCGCCAGCAGCCCCGGGGGCGATTCCCATGAGCAGTTCTTC. Translated, it gives CASSPGGDSHEQFF.

Only a few counts were recorded for this clone. The chain couples TRBV5-1 to TRBJ1-4; 8 bases match TRBD1. The germline V gene encodes CDR1 SGHRS and CDR2 YFSETQ. The V gene end was trimmed by 3 bases and the J gene end by 8 bases; junction bases not matched to a gene: 9. This CDR3 has 15 residues. The chain's CDR3 is CASSYLPDRGEKLFF. In DNA, the CDR3 is TGCGCCAGCAGCTACCTGCCTGACAGGGGCGAAAAACTGTTTTTT.

The rearrangement joins TRBV13 to TRBJ1-5, with 9 positions matching TRBD1. The CDR3 spans 15 residues. Germline V CDR1 and CDR2: PRHDT, FYEKMQ (reference sequence). The J segment lost 3 bases and the V segment lost 6 bases, leaving 6 bases of the junction unmatched. The CDR3 spells CASSPDRGINQPQHF. The CDR3 region has the DNA TGTGCCAGCAGTCCTGACAGGGGGATCAATCAGCCCCAGCATTTT.

The genes are TRBV10-3 and TRBJ2-4; D gene uncertain. CDR3 length: 11 amino acids. Trimming took off 2 bases at V and 8 bases at J, with 4 bases between the two ends. CDR1 is ENHRY and CDR2 is SYGVKD in the germline V gene. CDR3 DNA sequence: TGTGCCATCAGTGAGGGGGACATTCAGTACTTC. Translated: CAISEGDIQYF.

CDR3 sequence: CAWSSFSRTGELFF. The CDR3 DNA reads as TGTGCCTGGTCTAGCTTTTCGAGGACCGGGGAGCTGTTTTTT. V usage is TRBV30 and J usage is TRBJ2-2; TRBD2 might be the D (5 bases). This CDR3 has 14 amino acids. Deletions cut 5 bases from V and 5 bases from J, with 15 bases between. CDR1 is GTSNPN, CDR2 SVGIG, per germline (reference sequence).

The V gene is TRBV7-9, the J gene TRBJ2-7; TRBD1 agrees at 10 bases. The CDR3 has 14 amino acids. Germline-derived CDR1 and CDR2 are SEHNR and FQNEAQ (reference sequence). The junction had 5 bases not matched to a gene; V was cut back by 3 bases and J by 6 bases. CDR3 protein: CASSFGTGAGEQYF. CDR3 nucleotide sequence: TGTGCCAGCAGCTTTGGGACAGGGGCCGGCGAGCAGTACTTC.

The chain has TRBV11-1 and TRBJ2-1, with D uncertain. The CDR3 loop spans 16 amino acids. The germline gives CDR1 SGHAT, CDR2 FQDESV (reference sequence). V was clipped by 0 bases and J by 6 bases, with 15 bases between them. In DNA, the CDR3 is TGTGCCAGCAGCTTAGCGGCGACCCCGGAGTCCAATGAGCAGTTCTTC. The encoded protein is CASSLAATPESNEQFF.

The CDR3, as DNA: TGTGCCAGCAGCTCCAGAGGGACAGGGGGCCTTGGGGCTGAAGCTTTCTTT. Amino acid sequence: CASSSRGTGGLGAEAFF. V and J are TRBV7-8 and TRBJ1-1; 12 bases agree with TRBD1. J was trimmed by 6 bases and V by 4 bases; bases with no gene match: 12. Germline V lookup: CDR1 SGHVS, CDR2 FQNEAQ. This CDR3 comprises 17 residues.

This clone has just one count. The CDR3 region is CASSPRWAGKEAKNIQYF. DNA for the CDR3: TGTGCCAGCAGTCCTCGCTGGGCAGGGAAGGAGGCCAAAAACATTCAGTACTTC. The V and J genes are TRBV28 and TRBJ2-4; D is perhaps TRBD1 (5 bases). V was cut by 5 bases and J by 1 base, with 21 bases left in between. The germline V gene encodes CDR1 MDHEN and CDR2 SYDVKM. The CDR3 covers 18 residues.

V gene TRBV5-1 combines with J gene TRBJ1-3; D unresolved. The CDR3 is 16 residues long. V lost 0 bases to trimming and J lost 0 bases, with 10 bases between them. Germline V gene sequence: CDR1 SGHRS, CDR2 YFSETQ. The CDR3 DNA is TGCGCCAGCAGCTTGGGCACCGGATCCTCTGGAAACACCATATATTTT. It is translated as CASSLGTGSSGNTIYF.

The chain recombines TRBV2 with TRBJ2-7; perhaps TRBD1 as D (6 bases). Germline loops: CDR1 SNHLY, CDR2 FYNNEI. The V gene lost 6 bases and the J gene lost 4 bases, with 16 bases spanning the gap. The CDR3 is 14 residues long. The CDR3 region is CASRGPLGAYEQYF. CDR3 sequence (DNA): TGTGCCAGCAGAGGACCTTTGGGGGCTTACGAGCAGTACTTC.

V gene TRBV6-5 combines with J gene TRBJ2-5, with TRBD1 identical over 7 bases. The CDR3 has 14 amino acids. From germline, CDR1 is MNHEY and CDR2 SVGAGI. Germline trimming cut 6 bases from V and 5 bases from J; bases unmatched to any gene: 9. The CDR3 loop is CASSDAGGRETQYF. CDR3 nucleotides: TGTGCCAGCAGCGACGCAGGGGGTCGGGAGACCCAGTACTTC.